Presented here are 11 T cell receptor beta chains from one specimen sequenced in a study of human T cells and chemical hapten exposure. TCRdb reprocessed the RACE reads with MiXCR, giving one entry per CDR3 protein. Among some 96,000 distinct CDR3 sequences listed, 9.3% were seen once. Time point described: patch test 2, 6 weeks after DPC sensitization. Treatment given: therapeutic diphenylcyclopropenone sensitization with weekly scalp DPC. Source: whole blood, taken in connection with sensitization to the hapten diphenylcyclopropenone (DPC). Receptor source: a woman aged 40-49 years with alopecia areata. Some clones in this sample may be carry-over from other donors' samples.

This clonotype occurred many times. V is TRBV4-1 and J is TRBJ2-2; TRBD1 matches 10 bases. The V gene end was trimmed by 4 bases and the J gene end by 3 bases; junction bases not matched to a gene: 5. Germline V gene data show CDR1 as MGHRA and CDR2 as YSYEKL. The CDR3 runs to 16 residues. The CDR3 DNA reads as TGCGCCAGCAGCCGCCGACAGGGGGCGGACACCGGGGAGCTGTTTTTT. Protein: CASSRRQGADTGELFF.

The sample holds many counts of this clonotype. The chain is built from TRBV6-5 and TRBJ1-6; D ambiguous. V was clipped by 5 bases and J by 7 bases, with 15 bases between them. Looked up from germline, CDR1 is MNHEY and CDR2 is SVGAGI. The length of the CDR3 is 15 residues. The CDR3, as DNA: TGTGCCAGCAGTCACGACACACTGGGGAATTCACCCCTCCACTTT. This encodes CASSHDTLGNSPLHF.

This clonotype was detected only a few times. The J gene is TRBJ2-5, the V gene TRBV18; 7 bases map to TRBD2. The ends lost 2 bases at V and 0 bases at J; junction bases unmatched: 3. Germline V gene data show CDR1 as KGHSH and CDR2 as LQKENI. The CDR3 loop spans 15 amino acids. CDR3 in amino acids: CASSPSGNNQETQYF. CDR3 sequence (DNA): TGTGCCAGCTCACCAAGCGGGAATAACCAAGAGACCCAGTACTTC.

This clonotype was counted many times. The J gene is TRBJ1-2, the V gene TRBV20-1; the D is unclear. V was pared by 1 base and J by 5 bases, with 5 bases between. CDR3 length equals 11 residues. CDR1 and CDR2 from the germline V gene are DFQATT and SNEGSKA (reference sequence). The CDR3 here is CSARGEYGYTF. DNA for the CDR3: TGCAGTGCTAGAGGGGAGTATGGCTACACCTTC.

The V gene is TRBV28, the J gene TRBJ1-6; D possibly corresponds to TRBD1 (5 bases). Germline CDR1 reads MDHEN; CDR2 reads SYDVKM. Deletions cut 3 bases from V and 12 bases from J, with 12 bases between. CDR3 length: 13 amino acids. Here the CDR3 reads CASSFASGGPLHF. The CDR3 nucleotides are TGTGCCAGCAGTTTCGCCAGCGGGGGACCCCTCCACTTT.

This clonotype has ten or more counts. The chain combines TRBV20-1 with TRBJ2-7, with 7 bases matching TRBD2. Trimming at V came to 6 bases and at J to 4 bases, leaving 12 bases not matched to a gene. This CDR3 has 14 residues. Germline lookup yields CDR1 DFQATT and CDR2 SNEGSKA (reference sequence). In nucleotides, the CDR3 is TGCAGTGCGCGGCCGGGACTAACTGGTTACGAGCAGTACTTC. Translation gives CSARPGLTGYEQYF.

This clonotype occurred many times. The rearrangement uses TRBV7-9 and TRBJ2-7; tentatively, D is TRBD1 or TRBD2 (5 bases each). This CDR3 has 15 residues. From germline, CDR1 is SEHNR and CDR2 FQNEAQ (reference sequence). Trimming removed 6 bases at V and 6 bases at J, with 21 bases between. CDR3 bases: TGTGCCAGCAGGAGGGACCAGGCGTCCGTTTCCGAGCAGTACTTC. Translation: CASRRDQASVSEQYF.

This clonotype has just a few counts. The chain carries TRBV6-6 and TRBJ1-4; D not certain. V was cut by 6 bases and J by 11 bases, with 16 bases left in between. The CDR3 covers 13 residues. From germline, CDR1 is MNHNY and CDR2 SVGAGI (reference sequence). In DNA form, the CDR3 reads TGTGCCAGCAGAATGGAGGGTATGAGGAAACTGTTTTTT. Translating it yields CASRMEGMRKLFF.

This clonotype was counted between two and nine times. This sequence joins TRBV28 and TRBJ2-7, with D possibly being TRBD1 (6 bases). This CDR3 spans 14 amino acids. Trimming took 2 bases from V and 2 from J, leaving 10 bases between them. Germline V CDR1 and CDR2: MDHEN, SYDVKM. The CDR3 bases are TGTGCCAGCAGTTTAAGGGGGACGCCCTACGAGCAGTACTTC. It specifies CASSLRGTPYEQYF.

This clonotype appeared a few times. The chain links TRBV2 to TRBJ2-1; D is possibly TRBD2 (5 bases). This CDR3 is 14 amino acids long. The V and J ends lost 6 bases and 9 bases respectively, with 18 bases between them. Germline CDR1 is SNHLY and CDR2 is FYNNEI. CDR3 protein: CASRRSEGLAEQFF. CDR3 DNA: TGTGCCAGCAGACGGTCTGAGGGTCTCGCTGAGCAGTTCTTC.

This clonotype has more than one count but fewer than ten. CDR3 sequence reads: CSARSATDTQYF. In nucleotides, the CDR3 is TGCAGTGCTAGGTCCGCCACAGATACGCAGTATTTT. The chain employs TRBV20-1 and TRBJ2-3; D not resolved. Trimming stripped 3 bases from V and 2 bases from J, with 6 bases between. This CDR3 comprises 12 residues. Germline-derived CDR1 and CDR2 are DFQATT and SNEGSKA (reference sequence).